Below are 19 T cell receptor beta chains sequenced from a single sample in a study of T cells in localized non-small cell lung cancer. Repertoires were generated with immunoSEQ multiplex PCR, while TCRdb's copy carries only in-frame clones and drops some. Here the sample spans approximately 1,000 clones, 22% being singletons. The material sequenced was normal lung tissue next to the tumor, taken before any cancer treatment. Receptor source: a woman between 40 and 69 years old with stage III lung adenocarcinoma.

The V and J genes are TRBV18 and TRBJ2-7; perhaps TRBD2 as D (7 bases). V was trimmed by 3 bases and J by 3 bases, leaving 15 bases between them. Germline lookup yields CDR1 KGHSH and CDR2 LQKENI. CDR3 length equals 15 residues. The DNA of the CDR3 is TGTGCCAGCTCACCCCCGGGGGGCGACTACTACGAGCAGTACTTC. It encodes CASSPPGGDYYEQYF.

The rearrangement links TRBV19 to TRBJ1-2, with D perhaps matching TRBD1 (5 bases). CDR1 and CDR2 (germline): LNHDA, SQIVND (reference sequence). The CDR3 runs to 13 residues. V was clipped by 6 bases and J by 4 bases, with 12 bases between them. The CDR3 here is CASRDGTVYGYTF. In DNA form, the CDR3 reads TGTGCCAGTAGGGATGGGACCGTCTATGGCTACACCTTC. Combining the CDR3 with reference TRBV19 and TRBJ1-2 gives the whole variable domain DGGITQSPKYLFRKEGQNVTLSCEQNLNHDAMYWYRQDPGQGLRLIYYSQIVNDFQKGDIAEGYSVSREKKESFPLTVTSAQKNPTAFYLCASRDGTVYGYTFGSGTRLTVV.

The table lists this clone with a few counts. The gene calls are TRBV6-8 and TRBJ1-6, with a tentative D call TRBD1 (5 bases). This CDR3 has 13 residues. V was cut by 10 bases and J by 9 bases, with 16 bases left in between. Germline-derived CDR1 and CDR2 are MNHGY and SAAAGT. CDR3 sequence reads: CATISTQGSPLHF. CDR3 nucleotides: TGTGCCACCATCTCAACCCAGGGTTCACCCCTCCACTTT.

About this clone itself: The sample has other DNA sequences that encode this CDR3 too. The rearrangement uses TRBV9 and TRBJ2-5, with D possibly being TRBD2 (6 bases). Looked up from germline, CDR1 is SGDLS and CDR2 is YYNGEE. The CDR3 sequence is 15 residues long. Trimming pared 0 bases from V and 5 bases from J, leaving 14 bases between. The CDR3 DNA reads TGTGCCAGCAGCGTAGATTCCGGCCGGGGGGAGACCCAGTACTTC. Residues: CASSVDSGRGETQYF.

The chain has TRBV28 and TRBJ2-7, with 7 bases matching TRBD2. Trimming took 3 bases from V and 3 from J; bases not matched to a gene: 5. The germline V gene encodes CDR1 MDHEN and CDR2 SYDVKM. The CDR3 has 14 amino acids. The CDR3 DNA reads TGTGCCAGCAGTTTGGGCGGGAGTTTCTACGAGCAGTACTTC. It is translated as CASSLGGSFYEQYF. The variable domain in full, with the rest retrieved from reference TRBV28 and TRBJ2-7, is DVKVTQSSRYLVKRTGEKVFLECVQDMDHENMFWYRQDPGLGLRLIYFSYDVKMKEKGDIPEGYSVSREKKERFSLILESASTNQTSMYLCASSLGGSFYEQYFGPGTRLTVT.

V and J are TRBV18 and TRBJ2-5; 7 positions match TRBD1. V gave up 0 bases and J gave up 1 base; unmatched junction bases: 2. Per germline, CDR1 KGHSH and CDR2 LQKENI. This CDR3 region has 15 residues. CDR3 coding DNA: TGTGCCAGCTCACCACCGGCAGGGGGCCAAGAGACCCAGTACTTC. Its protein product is CASSPPAGGQETQYF.

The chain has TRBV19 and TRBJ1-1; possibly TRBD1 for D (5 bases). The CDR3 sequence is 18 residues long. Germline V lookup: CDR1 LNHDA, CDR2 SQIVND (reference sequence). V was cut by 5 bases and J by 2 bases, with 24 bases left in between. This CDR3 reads CASSVGRQGRVSNTEAFF. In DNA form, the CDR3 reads TGTGCCAGTAGTGTAGGCAGGCAGGGCCGAGTGAGCAACACTGAAGCTTTCTTT.

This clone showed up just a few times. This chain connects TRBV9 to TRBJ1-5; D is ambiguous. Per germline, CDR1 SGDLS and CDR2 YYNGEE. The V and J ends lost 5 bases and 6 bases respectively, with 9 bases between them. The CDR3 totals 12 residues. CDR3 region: CASSESGQPQHF. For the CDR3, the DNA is TGTGCCAGCAGTGAATCGGGTCAGCCCCAGCATTTT.

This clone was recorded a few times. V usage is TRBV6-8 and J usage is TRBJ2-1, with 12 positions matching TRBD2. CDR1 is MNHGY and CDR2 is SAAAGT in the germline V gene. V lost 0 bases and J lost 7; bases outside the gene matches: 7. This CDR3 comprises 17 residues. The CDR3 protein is CASSYSPTSGRRNEQFF. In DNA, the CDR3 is TGTGCCAGCAGTTACTCCCCGACTAGCGGGAGAAGGAATGAGCAGTTCTTC.

In DNA form, the CDR3 reads TGCGCCAGCAGCCCCTCGAACACCGGGGAGCTGTTTTTT. This translates into CASSPSNTGELFF. The chain is built from TRBV4-1 and TRBJ2-2, with unresolved D. From germline, CDR1 is MGHRA and CDR2 YSYEKL. The CDR3 contains 13 residues. Trimming shortened V by 4 bases and J by 0 bases, and 3 bases separated the two germline ends.

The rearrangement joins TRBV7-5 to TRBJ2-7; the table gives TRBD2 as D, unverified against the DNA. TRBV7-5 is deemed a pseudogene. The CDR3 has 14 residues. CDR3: CASSPPGLVYEQYF. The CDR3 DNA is TGTGCCAGCAGCCCACCGGGACTAGTCTACGAGCAGTACTTC.

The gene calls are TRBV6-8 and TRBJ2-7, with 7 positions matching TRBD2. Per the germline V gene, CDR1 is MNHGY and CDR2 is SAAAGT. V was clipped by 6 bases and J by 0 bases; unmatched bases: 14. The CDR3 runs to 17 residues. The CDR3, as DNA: TGTGCCAGCAGCTGGAATGGGCTAGCGGAGATCTCCTACGAGCAGTACTTC. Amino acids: CASSWNGLAEISYEQYF.

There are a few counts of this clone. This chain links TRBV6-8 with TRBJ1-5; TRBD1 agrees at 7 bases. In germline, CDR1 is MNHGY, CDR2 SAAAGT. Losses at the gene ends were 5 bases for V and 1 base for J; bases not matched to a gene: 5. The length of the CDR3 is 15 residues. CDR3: CASSQPGQSNQPQHF. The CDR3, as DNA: TGTGCCAGCAGTCAACCGGGACAGAGCAATCAGCCCCAGCATTTT.

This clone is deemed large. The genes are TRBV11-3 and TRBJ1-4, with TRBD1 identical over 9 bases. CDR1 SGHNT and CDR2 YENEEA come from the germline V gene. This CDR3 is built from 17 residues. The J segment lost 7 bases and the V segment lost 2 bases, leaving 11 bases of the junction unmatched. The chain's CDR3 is CASSLTRTGAASEKLFF. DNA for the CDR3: TGTGCCAGCAGCTTAACCCGGACAGGGGCAGCCTCTGAAAAACTGTTTTTT.

CDR3 nucleotide sequence: TGTGCCAGCAGTTACCCCCCTCGGAACACTGAAGCTTTCTTT. This gives the protein CASSYPPRNTEAFF. The chain links TRBV6-8 to TRBJ1-1; D is uncertain. CDR1 and CDR2 from the germline V gene are MNHGY and SAAAGT. Trimming took off 2 bases at V and 1 base at J, with 8 bases between the two ends. CDR3 length equals 14 residues.

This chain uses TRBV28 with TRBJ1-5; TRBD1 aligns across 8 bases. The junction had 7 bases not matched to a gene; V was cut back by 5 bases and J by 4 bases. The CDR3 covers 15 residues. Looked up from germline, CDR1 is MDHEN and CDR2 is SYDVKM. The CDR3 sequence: CASSVWDRSNQPQHF. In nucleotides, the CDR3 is TGTGCCAGCAGTGTGTGGGACAGGTCTAATCAGCCCCAGCATTTT.

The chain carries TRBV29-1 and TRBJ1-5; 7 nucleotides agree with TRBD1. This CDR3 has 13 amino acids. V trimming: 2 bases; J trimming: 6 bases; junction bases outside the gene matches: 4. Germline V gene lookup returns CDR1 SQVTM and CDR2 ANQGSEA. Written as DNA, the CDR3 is TGCAGCGTTGAAAGGGGGCCGGGTCAGCCCCAGCATTTT. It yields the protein CSVERGPGQPQHF.

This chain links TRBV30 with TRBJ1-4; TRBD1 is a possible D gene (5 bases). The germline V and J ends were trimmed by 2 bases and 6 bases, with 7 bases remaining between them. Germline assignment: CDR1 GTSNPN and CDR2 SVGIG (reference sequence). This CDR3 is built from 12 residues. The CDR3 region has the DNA TGTGCCTGGAGTCAGACAGATGAAAAACTGTTTTTT. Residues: CAWSQTDEKLFF. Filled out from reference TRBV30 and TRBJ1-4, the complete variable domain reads SQTIHQWPATLVQPVGSPLSLECTVEGTSNPNLYWYRQAAGRGLQLLFYSVGIGQISSEVPQNLSASRPQDRQFILSSKKLLLSDSGFYLCAWSQTDEKLFFGSGTQLSVL.

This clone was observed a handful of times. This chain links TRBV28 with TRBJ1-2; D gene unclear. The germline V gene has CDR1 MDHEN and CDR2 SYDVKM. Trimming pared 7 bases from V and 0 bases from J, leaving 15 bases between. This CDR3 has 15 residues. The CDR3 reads CASMTTATANYGYTF. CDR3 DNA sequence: TGTGCCAGCATGACTACGGCCACAGCTAACTATGGCTACACCTTC.